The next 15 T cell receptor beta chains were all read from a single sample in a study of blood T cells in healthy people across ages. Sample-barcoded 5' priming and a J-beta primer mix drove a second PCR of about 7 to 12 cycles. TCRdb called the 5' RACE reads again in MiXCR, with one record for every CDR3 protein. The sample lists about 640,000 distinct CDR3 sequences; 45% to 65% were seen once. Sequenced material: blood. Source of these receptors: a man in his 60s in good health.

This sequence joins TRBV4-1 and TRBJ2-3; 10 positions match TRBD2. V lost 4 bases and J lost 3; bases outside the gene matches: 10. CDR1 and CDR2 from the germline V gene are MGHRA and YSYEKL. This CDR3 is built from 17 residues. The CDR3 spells CASSPKGTSDRTDTQYF. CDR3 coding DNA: TGCGCCAGCAGCCCCAAGGGGACTAGCGATCGGACAGATACGCAGTATTTT.

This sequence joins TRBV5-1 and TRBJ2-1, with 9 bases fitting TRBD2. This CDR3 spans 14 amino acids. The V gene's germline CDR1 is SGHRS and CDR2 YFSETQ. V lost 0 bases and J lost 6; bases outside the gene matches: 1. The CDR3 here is CASSLVLAGNEQFF. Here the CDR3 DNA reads TGCGCCAGCAGCTTGGTACTAGCGGGCAATGAGCAGTTCTTC.

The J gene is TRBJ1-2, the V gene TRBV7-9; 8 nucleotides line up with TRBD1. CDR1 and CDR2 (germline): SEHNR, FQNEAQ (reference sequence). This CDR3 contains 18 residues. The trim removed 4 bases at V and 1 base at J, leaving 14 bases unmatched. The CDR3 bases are TGTGCCAGCAGCTGGAGACAGGGGCCTGTCGAGGATAACTATGGCTACACCTTC. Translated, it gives CASSWRQGPVEDNYGYTF.

As DNA, the CDR3 is TGCAGTGCCATTGACGCACTAGCGGGGGGGCCAGTTCAAGAGACCCAGTACTTC. Translation: CSAIDALAGGPVQETQYF. The chain is built from TRBV20-1 and TRBJ2-5; 13 bases agree with TRBD2. Germline V CDR1 and CDR2: DFQATT, SNEGSKA (reference sequence). V shed 6 bases, J shed 2 bases, and the junction held 15 bases outside the gene matches. This CDR3 is 18 amino acids long.

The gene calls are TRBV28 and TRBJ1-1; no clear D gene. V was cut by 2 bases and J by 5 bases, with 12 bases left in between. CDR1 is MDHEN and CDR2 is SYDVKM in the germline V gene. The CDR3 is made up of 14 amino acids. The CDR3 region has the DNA TGTGCCAGCAGTTTACCCGCGAGGAGAACTGAAGCTTTCTTT. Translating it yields CASSLPARRTEAFF. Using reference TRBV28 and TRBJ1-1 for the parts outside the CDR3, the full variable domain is DVKVTQSSRYLVKRTGEKVFLECVQDMDHENMFWYRQDPGLGLRLIYFSYDVKMKEKGDIPEGYSVSREKKERFSLILESASTNQTSMYLCASSLPARRTEAFFGQGTRLTVV.

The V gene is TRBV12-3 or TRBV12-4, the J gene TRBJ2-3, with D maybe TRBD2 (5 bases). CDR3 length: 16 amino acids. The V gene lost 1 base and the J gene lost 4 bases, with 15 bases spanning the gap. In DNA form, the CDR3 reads TGTGCCAGCAGTTTAGGGGCCAGCGGTCGACCAGATACGCAGTATTTT. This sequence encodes CASSLGASGRPDTQYF.

The CDR3 DNA is TGCGCCAGCAGCTTCTCCCCTAGCGGGGCCGAGCAGTTCTTC. It is translated as CASSFSPSGAEQFF. The genes are TRBV5-1 and TRBJ2-1; 9 nucleotides line up with TRBD2. CDR3 length: 14 amino acids. Trimming at V came to 2 bases and at J to 10 bases, leaving 7 bases not matched to a gene. Germline V gene lookup returns CDR1 SGHRS and CDR2 YFSETQ.

The CDR3 sequence: CASRGGRQYNSPLHF. CDR3 nucleotides: TGTGCCAGCAGGGGGGGCCGACAGTATAATTCACCCCTCCACTTT. The chain recombines TRBV6-6 with TRBJ1-6; D may be TRBD1 (6 bases). The V gene's germline CDR1 is MNHNY and CDR2 SVGAGI (reference sequence). The CDR3 runs to 15 residues. V lost 6 bases, J lost 4 bases, and 13 bases lay in between.

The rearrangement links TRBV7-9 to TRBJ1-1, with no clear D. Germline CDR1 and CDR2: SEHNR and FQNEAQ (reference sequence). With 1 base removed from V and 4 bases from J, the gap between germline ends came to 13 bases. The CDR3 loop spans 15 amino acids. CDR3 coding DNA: TGTGCCAGCAGCTTAGGAGGCGCGGGAGTCACTGAAGCTTTCTTT. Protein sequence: CASSLGGAGVTEAFF.

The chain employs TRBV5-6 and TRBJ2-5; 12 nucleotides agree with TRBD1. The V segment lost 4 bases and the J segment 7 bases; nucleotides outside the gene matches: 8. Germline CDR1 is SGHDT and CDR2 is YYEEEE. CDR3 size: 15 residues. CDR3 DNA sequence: TGTGCCAGCAGCCCGGGACAGGGGGCTGTGGTGACCCAGTACTTC. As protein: CASSPGQGAVVTQYF.

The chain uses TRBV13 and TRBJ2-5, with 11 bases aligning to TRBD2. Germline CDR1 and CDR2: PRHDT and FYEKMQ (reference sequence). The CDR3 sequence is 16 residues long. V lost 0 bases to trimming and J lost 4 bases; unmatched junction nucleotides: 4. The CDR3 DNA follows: TGTGCCAGCAGCTTAGGTGGACTAGCGGGTGGAGAGACCCAGTACTTC. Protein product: CASSLGGLAGGETQYF.

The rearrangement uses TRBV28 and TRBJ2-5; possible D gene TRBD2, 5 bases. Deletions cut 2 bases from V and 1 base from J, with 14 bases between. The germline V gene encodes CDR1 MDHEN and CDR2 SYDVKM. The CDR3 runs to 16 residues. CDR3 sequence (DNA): TGTGCCAGCAGTTTAAGTGGCCCCGGGGTCCAAGAGACCCAGTACTTC. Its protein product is CASSLSGPGVQETQYF.

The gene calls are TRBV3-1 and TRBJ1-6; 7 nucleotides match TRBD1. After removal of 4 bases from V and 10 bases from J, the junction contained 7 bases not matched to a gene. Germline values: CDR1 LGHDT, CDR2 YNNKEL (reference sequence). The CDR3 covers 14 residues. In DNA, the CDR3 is TGTGCCAGCAGCCGAGGGGGCGCGAGGTCACCCCTCCACTTT. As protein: CASSRGGARSPLHF.

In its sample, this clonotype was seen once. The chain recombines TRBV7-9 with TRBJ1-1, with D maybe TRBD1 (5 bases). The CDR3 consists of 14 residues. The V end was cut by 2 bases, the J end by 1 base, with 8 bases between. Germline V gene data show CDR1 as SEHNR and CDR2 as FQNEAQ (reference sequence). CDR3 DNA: TGTGCCAGCAGCTTACTCAGGGAGAACACTGAAGCTTTCTTT. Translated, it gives CASSLLRENTEAFF.

CDR3 region: CASSGGWSYEQYF. DNA for the CDR3: TGTGCCAGCAGTGGAGGGTGGTCCTACGAGCAGTACTTC. V gene TRBV2 combines with J gene TRBJ2-7; D may be TRBD2 (5 bases). The CDR3 runs 13 residues. Trimming cost V 4 bases and J 1 base, with 8 bases left between them. Germline V lookup: CDR1 SNHLY, CDR2 FYNNEI.